Listed below are T cell receptor beta chains from one sample, sequenced in a study of T-cell memory formation after mild COVID-19. MiXCR, run by TCRdb on the 5' RACE reads, gives a single entry per CDR3 protein. The sample contains 200,000 to 250,000 distinct CDR3 sequences, 16% of which appear only once. Sequences were obtained from PBMCs or a T cell subset sorted from them (not recorded which). The receptors come from a man aged 18-30 years who had mild COVID-19 (a few samples of this study predate the infection). Cell type and time point are not known. Each CDR3 is given with its conserved first and last residue. Fields, in order: J gene, D gene, clone size, V gene, CDR3 DNA, CDR3 protein. A D gene is named only where the DNA matches it firmly. A clone size is listed for some rows: how often the clone was seen (once, few, many), or a class if it is expanded.

TRBJ2-1,TRBD2,-,TRBV4-1,TGCGCCAGCAGCCAGGCGGGAGGGGCTCGGGAGCAGTTCTTC,CASSQAGGAREQFF
TRBJ2-4,TRBD2,many,TRBV4-2,TGTGCCAGCAGCCCTCGGGGGGGCCCTGGCAAAAACATTCAGTACTTC,CASSPRGGPGKNIQYF
TRBJ2-5,-,few,TRBV11-2,TGTGCCAGCAGCTTTACTGAAGAGACCCAGTACTTC,CASSFTEETQYF
TRBJ2-1,-,few,TRBV18,TGTGCCAGCTCACCCAACAGGGACGATGAGCAGTTCTTC,CASSPNRDDEQFF
TRBJ2-1,TRBD1,few,TRBV7-9,TGTGCCAGCAGCTTCTGGACAGGGGGCTTTGAGCAGTTCTTC,CASSFWTGGFEQFF
TRBJ1-2,-,-,TRBV10-3,TGTGCCATCAGTGAGTCGACGGCTAACTATGGCTACACCTTC,CAISESTANYGYTF
TRBJ1-2,TRBD1,few,TRBV6-5,TGTGCCAGCAGCCGAACGGACAGGGTGACCTATGGCTACACCTTC,CASSRTDRVTYGYTF
TRBJ1-2,-,-,TRBV9,TGTGCCAGCAGCCCCCACGGGGGCGACTATGGCTACACCTTC,CASSPHGGDYGYTF
TRBJ2-5,TRBD2,-,TRBV10-3,TGTGCCACACGAGGGACCCAGCGGGGGTCTCAGACCCAGTACTTC,CATRGTQRGSQTQYF
TRBJ1-2,-,-,TRBV11-2,TGTGCCAGCAGCCCGCTGGGGCAGGACTATGGCTACACCTTC,CASSPLGQDYGYTF
TRBJ2-3,TRBD2,few,TRBV18,TGTGCCAGCTCACCACTAGTCCTAGCGGGGGATACGCAGTATTTT,CASSPLVLAGDTQYF
TRBJ2-3,-,-,TRBV6-5,TGTGCCAGCAGTTACTCAGTAGGGGCAGATACGCAGTATTTT,CASSYSVGADTQYF
TRBJ1-1,-,-,TRBV30,TGTGCCTGGAAAAGGACATCCATGAACACTGAAGCTTTCTTT,CAWKRTSMNTEAFF